The 10 T cell receptor beta chains below come from one sample, sequenced in a study of glioma-infiltrating T cells after dendritic cell vaccination. TCRdb keeps only in-frame clones here, not all; method: immunoSEQ multiplex PCR. The sample gives tens of thousands of clones, 80% to 90% of which show up once; about 2.2% is in the top ten. Time point given: after dendritic cell vaccination, including at tumor progression/relapse. Specimen: blood, collected after dendritic cell vaccination. The receptors originated from a human donor with glioblastoma.

The chain recombines TRBV7-2 with TRBJ2-5, with 10 bases identical to TRBD2. J lost 4 bases, V lost 2 bases, and 4 bases had no gene match. Looked up from germline, CDR1 is SGHTA and CDR2 is FQGNSA. CDR3 length: 15 residues. The CDR3 spells CASSLLAGVPETQYF. The CDR3 coding sequence is TGTGCCAGCAGCTTACTAGCGGGAGTCCCAGAGACCCAGTACTTC. Together with reference TRBV7-2 and TRBJ2-5, the CDR3 gives the full variable domain: GAGVSQSPSNKVTEKGKDVELRCDPISGHTALYWYRQSLGQGLEFLIYFQGNSAPDKSGLPSDRFSAERTGGSVSTLTIQRTQQEDSAVYLCASSLLAGVPETQYFGPGTRLLVL.

The rearrangement links TRBV28 to TRBJ2-7; D perhaps matches TRBD2 (6 bases). Trimming shortened V by 6 bases and J by 2 bases, and 23 bases separated the two germline ends. In germline, CDR1 is MDHEN, CDR2 SYDVKM. This CDR3 has 17 amino acids. CDR3 in amino acids: CASSLPRGGNPTYEQYF. The CDR3 nucleotides read TGTGCCAGCAGCCTACCCCGGGGCGGGAATCCCACCTACGAGCAGTACTTC.

The rearrangement uses TRBV7-9 and TRBJ2-7; 13 positions match TRBD2. This CDR3 is 13 amino acids long. Germline values: CDR1 SEHNR, CDR2 FQNEAQ (reference sequence). With 8 bases clipped from V and 6 bases from J, the junction kept 4 bases outside the gene matches. CDR3 DNA: TGTGCCAGCCGACTAGCGGGAGGCCCCGAGCAGTACTTC. The encoded protein is CASRLAGGPEQYF.

The chain combines TRBV5-5 with TRBJ1-5; 10 bases fit TRBD1. Trimming at V came to 4 bases and at J to 5 bases, leaving 6 bases not matched to a gene. The V gene's germline CDR1 is SGHKS and CDR2 YYEKEE (reference sequence). The CDR3 length is 15 residues. The CDR3 coding sequence is TGTGCCAGCAGCCGACGGGACAGGGGACATCAGCCCCAGCATTTT. Translation gives CASSRRDRGHQPQHF.

Comments on this clone: The same CDR3 can be traced to other DNA sequences in this sample. The gene calls are TRBV6-5 and TRBJ2-1; the D gene is possibly TRBD1 (5 bases). Looked up from germline, CDR1 is MNHEY and CDR2 is SVGAGI. Trimming removed 2 bases from V and 6 bases from J, with 8 bases in between. The CDR3 has 13 amino acids. CDR3: CASSYRQTNEQFF. The CDR3 region has the DNA TGTGCCAGCAGTTACCGACAGACCAATGAGCAGTTCTTC.

This clone has just one count. This chain links TRBV25-1 with TRBJ2-7; possibly TRBD1 for D (5 bases). CDR1 is MGHDK, CDR2 SYGVNS, per germline. Deletions cut 2 bases from V and 0 bases from J, with 11 bases between. The CDR3 spans 15 residues. For the CDR3, the DNA is TGTGCCAGCAGTGAAAACAGACAGATCTCCTACGAGCAGTACTTC. Translating it yields CASSENRQISYEQYF.

The chain uses TRBV5-1 and TRBJ1-6, with D possibly TRBD1 on 6 matching bases. Germline CDR1 is SGHRS and CDR2 is YFSETQ. Trimming took 4 bases from V and 9 from J, leaving 17 bases between them. The CDR3 has 15 residues. The CDR3 spells CASSERDKGISPLHF. CDR3 in DNA: TGCGCCAGCAGCGAACGGGACAAAGGAATTTCACCCCTCCACTTT.

The gene calls are TRBV5-4 and TRBJ2-1; 10 bases match TRBD2. The CDR3 consists of 15 residues. CDR1 and CDR2 from the germline V gene are SGHNT and YYREEE (reference sequence). V lost 2 bases, J lost 5 bases, and 4 bases stayed unmatched. The DNA of the CDR3 is TGTGCCAGCAGCTTTGGGACTAGCGTTAACAATGAGCAGTTCTTC. Protein: CASSFGTSVNNEQFF.

This chain joins TRBV27 and TRBJ2-7; D is perhaps TRBD2 (6 bases). Trimming pared 0 bases from V and 5 bases from J, leaving 14 bases between. Germline lookup yields CDR1 MNHEY and CDR2 SMNVEV (reference sequence). The CDR3 consists of 15 residues. CDR3 nucleotides: TGTGCCAGCAGTTTATCGGGGGGAGGCCCCCACGAGCAGTACTTC. This codes for CASSLSGGGPHEQYF.

This clone is a singleton in its sample. V is TRBV2 and J is TRBJ2-6, with TRBD2 matching over 7 bases. The CDR3 has 16 amino acids. The V and J ends lost 1 base and 1 base, in that order; junction bases with no gene match: 1. The germline CDR1 and CDR2 sequences are SNHLY and FYNNEI. For the CDR3, the DNA is TGTGCCAGCAGTGAAGGCGGGAGATCTGGGGCCAACGTCCTGACTTTC. This sequence encodes CASSEGGRSGANVLTF. Full variable domain (rest looked up from reference TRBV2 and TRBJ2-6): EPEVTQTPSHQVTQMGQEVILRCVPISNHLYFYWYRQILGQKVEFLVSFYNNEISEKSEIFDDQFSVERPDGSNFTLKIRSTKLEDSAMYFCASSEGGRSGANVLTFGAGSRLTVL.